These T cell receptor beta chains were read from a single sample in a study of beta chain features in type 1 diabetes. Sequenced by immunoSEQ multiplex PCR; TCRdb stores in-frame clones only, minus some. The table records 900,000 or so clones, about 17% of them present only once. Sequencing was carried out using naive CD4+ T cells from blood. The receptors stem from a woman younger than 30 in good health. CDR3s include the opening cysteine and the closing phenylalanine or tryptophan. The D gene is left open where the match is weak. Clone size, where shown, is once, few, many, or a class for clones that have expanded.

clone_size | cdr3_length | d_call | j_call | v_call | cdr3_nt | cdr3_aa
. | 18 | TRBD1 | TRBJ2-6 | TRBV7-8 | TGTGCCAGCAGCCCTGCTAGGACAGGACACTCTGGGGCCAACGTCCTGACTTTC | CASSPARTGHSGANVLTF
. | 13 | . | TRBJ2-3 | TRBV5-1 | TGCGCCAGCAGCCCTGATAGCACAGATACGCAGTATTTT | CASSPDSTDTQYF
few | 15 | TRBD2 | TRBJ2-2 | TRBV9 | TGTGCCAGCAGTTGGGGACTAGCGGGAGGCCGGGAGCTGTTTTTT | CASSWGLAGGRELFF
. | 11 | . | TRBJ2-1 | TRBV7-9 | TGTGCCAGCAGCCGTATCAATGAGCAGTTCTTC | CASSRINEQFF
. | 14 | TRBD1 | TRBJ2-5 | TRBV18 | TGTGCCAGCTCCCCTGGGACAGACCAAGAGACCCAGTACTTC | CASSPGTDQETQYF
few | 17 | TRBD1 | TRBJ1-2 | TRBV4-1 | TGCGCCAGCAGCCAAGTATTCCCCGGACAGGGAAACTATGGCTACACCTTC | CASSQVFPGQGNYGYTF
. | 14 | . | TRBJ1-1 | TRBV5-1 | TGCGCCAGCAGCTTACACCGGGCGAACACTGAAGCTTTCTTT | CASSLHRANTEAFF
. | 13 | . | TRBJ2-7 | TRBV5-1 | TGCGCCAGCAGCTTGGTGGTGGGGCGGGAGCAGTACTTC | CASSLVVGREQYF
. | 13 | TRBD1 | TRBJ2-7 | TRBV6-5 | TGTGCCAGTGCCCGACAGGGGGCTTACGAGCAGTACTTC | CASARQGAYEQYF
. | 14 | . | TRBJ2-1 | TRBV19 | TGTGCCAGTAGTATTCCGAGGGCCTACAATGAGCAGTTCTTC | CASSIPRAYNEQFF
few | 15 | . | TRBJ2-7 | TRBV18 | TGTGCCAGCTCACCACGGACTTCCGGCCTCTACGAGCAGTACTTC | CASSPRTSGLYEQYF
. | 14 | . | TRBJ2-7 | TRBV21-1 | TGTGCCAGCAGCAGACGGGACAGACCCTACGAGCAGTACTTC | CASSRRDRPYEQYF
. | 16 | TRBD1 | TRBJ2-2 | TRBV2 | TGTGCCAGCCACCCCCACCGGGACAGGAATACCGGGGAGCTGTTTTTT | CASHPHRDRNTGELFF
. | 16 | . | TRBJ2-1 | TRBV19 | TGTGCCAGTAGTATTTTACCGGGAGCAGGCAACAATGAGCAGTTCTTC | CASSILPGAGNNEQFF
. | 16 | . | TRBJ1-1 | TRBV2 | TGTGCCAGCAGTGAAAAAGAATGGGACTTGAACACTGAAGCTTTCTTT | CASSEKEWDLNTEAFF
. | 12 | . | TRBJ2-7 | TRBV6-1 | TGTGCCAGCAGGACTAACTCCTACGAGCAGTACTTC | CASRTNSYEQYF
few | 15 | . | TRBJ2-5 | TRBV25-1 | TGTGCCAGCAGTGAATGGGGGCCATCACAAGAGACCCAGTACTTC | CASSEWGPSQETQYF
. | 15 | . | TRBJ1-5 | TRBV5-5 | TGTGCCAGCAGCCGCACAGGCTCGGGTGATCAGCCCCAGCATTTT | CASSRTGSGDQPQHF
. | 14 | . | TRBJ1-2 | TRBV7-2 | TGTGCCAGCAGCTTCCACGCCGGAATGGATGGCTACACCTTC | CASSFHAGMDGYTF
. | 15 | TRBD2 | TRBJ2-5 | TRBV6-6 | TGTGCCAGCAGTAGTAGCGGGAGTGGGATAAAGACCCAGTACTTC | CASSSSGSGIKTQYF
few | 13 | . | TRBJ2-2 | TRBV2 | TGTGCCAGCAGTGACCTCCCAACCGGGGAGCTGTTTTTT | CASSDLPTGELFF
. | 13 | . | TRBJ2-7 | TRBV6-5 | TGTGCCAGCAGGGGGCTTACTATCTACGAGCAGTACTTC | CASRGLTIYEQYF